This T cell receptor beta chain was recovered during a study of immune aging and cytomegalovirus after organ transplant (dated by TCRdb to the early 2020s). Background on the whole study: Every transplant recipient was given three-drug immunosuppression consisting of prednisone, tacrolimus, and mycophenolate. Here is what the overall study found, with its caveats: Post-transplant increases in aged-phenotype cells were observed regardless of clone size, following viremia and occurring earlier in large clones (days 200-264) than in small clones. TEMRA cells made up a larger share of large clones, and the seven largest clones (roughly 1,900 cells) gained aged and TEMRA cells while losing TCM cells. Since the sequencing data did not include a CD57 measurement, a conservative gene-based definition of aging was used in its place.

Library preparation employed single-cell sequencing. TCRdb names Illumina NovaSeq 6000 as the instrument used. The BD Rhapsody Targeted mRNA and AbSeq Reagent Kit was used in a microwell format for cell capture and library preparation. The libraries included TCR, sample tags, AbSeq, and targeted mRNA drawn from the Human T-Cell Expression Panel together with custom TOX and TOX2 primers. Sequencing of the libraries was done on an Illumina NovaSeq. Per the source publication's procedure: The analysis covered about 10,000 cells in total, of which over 7,000 were CD8 T cells and about 4,500 were CD8 T cells with an identifiable TCR CDR3. Raw data were processed with the BD Rhapsody Targeted Analysis Pipeline with V(D)J processing on the Seven Bridges Genomics platform. Quality control, Sample Tag demultiplexing with Lex-BDSMK, clone identification with VDJ Explorer, and Seurat clustering were all done in SeqGeq 1.6.0. Clones comprising <1% of CD8 T cells were considered non-expanded; clones comprising >2.5% of the sample were considered clonal expansions. TCRdb applied fastp at Q25 and MiXCR to the public reads, then kept only in-frame beta chains. A single entry per CDR3 protein holds the most common genes and DNA from its merged rows. Clone size and V and J calls follow TCRdb, not the original study. Across this sample there are 20,000 to 25,000 distinct CDR3 sequences, with more than 35% seen only once. The ten top clones hold around a quarter of the sample.

V drops 0 bases and J drops 8 bases, leaving 14 bases in between. Looking up the germline V gene yields CDR1 MGHRA and CDR2 YSYEKL. From the cysteine through the phenylalanine, the CDR3 covers 15 amino acids. The retained sequence is limited to the CDR3, 45 bases, with the frame set at the first base. The meaning of the sample's time point label: five sample-tagged time points from pre-transplant (day -1) to day 368 post-transplant, pooled. Thawed PBMC were stimulated for around 13 hours with a CMV IE-1 overlapping peptide library without transport inhibitors. After being thawed and rested overnight, the cells were stimulated in R10 medium along with CD28/CD49d costimulation. The IE-1 peptide library was made up of 15-amino-acid peptides, each overlapping by 11 amino acids. Each time point was barcoded with BD Single-Cell Multiplexing Kit Sample Tags, pooled, and stained with oligo-conjugated anti-CD45RA plus sorting antibodies. A BD FACSAria III was used to sort CMV-responsive CD8+CD137+ and CD4+CD154+ T cells at 4-way purity. Blood samples were drawn into EDTA vacutainers and processed by Ficoll gradient within 1-24 hours.

Regarding this clonotype: Its binding antigen is unknown. Per-base qualities were not stored, and no clone one base away is much larger.

This clonotype originated in a female donor who had a heart transplant and CMV viremia. The chain is assembled from TRBV4-1 and TRBJ2-1; the D segment cannot be called with confidence. Material: CMV peptide-activated CD4+ and CD8+ T cells sorted from blood, obtained at five time points, pooled. The cell subset or site label for this specimen denotes: sorted CD8+CD137+ and CD4+CD154+ T cells after more than 9 h CMV IE-1 peptide stimulation. CDR3 loop: CASSQDHGFSYEQFF. The DNA sequence reads TGCGCCAGCAGCCAAGATCACGGATTTAGCTATGAGCAGTTCTTC.